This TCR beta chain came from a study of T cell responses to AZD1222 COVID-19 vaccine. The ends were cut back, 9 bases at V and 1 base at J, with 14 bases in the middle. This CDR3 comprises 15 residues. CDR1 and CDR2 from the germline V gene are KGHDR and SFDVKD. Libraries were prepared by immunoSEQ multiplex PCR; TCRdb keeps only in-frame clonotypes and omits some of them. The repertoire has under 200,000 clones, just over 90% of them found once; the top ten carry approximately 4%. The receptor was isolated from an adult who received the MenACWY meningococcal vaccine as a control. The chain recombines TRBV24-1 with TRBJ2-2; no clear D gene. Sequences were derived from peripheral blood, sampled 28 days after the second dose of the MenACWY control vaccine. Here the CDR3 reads CATGFPRVNTGELFF. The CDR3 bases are TGTGCCACCGGCTTCCCGAGAGTGAACACCGGGGAGCTGTTTTTT.